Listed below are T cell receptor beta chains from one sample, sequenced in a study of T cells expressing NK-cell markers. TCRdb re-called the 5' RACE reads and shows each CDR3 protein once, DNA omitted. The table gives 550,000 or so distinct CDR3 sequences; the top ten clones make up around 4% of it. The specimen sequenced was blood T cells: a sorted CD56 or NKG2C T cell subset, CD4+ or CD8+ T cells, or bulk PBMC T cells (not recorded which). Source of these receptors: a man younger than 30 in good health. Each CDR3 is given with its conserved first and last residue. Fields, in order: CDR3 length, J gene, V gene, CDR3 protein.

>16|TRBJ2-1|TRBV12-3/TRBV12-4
CASSFGLAGSYNEQFF
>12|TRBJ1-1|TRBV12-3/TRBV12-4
CASNWGNTEAFF
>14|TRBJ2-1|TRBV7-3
CASSLMWGDNEQFF
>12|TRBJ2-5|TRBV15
CATSRDRDSTYF
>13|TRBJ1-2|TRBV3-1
CASRPTGLYGYTF
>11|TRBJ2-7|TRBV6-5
CASSYLGEQYF
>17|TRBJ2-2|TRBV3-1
CASSQEGLAGHTGELFF
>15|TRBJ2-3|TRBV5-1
CASSIGRGLTDTQYF
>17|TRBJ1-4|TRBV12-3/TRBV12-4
CASSHGNRGYPNEKLFF
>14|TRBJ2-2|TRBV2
CASSDTGVSGELFF
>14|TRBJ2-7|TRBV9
CASSVGEVTTGQYF
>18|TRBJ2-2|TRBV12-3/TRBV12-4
CASSLTGLAGSRAGELFF
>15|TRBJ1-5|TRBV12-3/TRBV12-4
CASSPGQGTHQPQHF
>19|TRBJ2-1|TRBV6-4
CASSRLGTSGRSSYNEQFF
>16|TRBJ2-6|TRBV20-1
CSARVEGNSGANVLTF
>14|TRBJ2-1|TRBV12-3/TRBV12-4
CAGRGLGNFNEQFF
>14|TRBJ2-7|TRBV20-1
CSARAGTTYHLPYF
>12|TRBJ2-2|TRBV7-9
CASSTLTGELFF
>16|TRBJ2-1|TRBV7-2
CASSQSSRDSYNEQFF
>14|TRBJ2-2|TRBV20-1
CSARGQSTTGELFF
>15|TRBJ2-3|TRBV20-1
CSANEGRGLLDTQYF
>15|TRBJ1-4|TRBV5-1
CASSLAEPEDEKLFF
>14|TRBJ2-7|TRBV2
CASSEVFQTYEQYF
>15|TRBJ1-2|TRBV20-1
CSARDPAGTQYGYTF